Listed here are 23 T cell receptor beta chains from one sample, sequenced in a study of cytomegalovirus exposure and HLA in healthy donors. The PCR ran on 60 Vbeta and 13 Jbeta primers. Clones were sequenced by immunoSEQ multiplex PCR, and TCRdb holds only the in-frame ones, with some missing. The table includes 90,000 to 100,000 clones, about three fifths detected once. Specimen: PBMCs. These receptors came from a man aged 30 to 39 in good health and CMV-seronegative.

This sequence joins TRBV6-5 and TRBJ2-7, with 7 bases lining up with TRBD1. Germline-derived CDR1 and CDR2 are MNHEY and SVGAGI. The CDR3 is 14 amino acids. With 7 bases clipped from V and 3 bases from J, the junction kept 9 bases outside the gene matches. As DNA, the CDR3 is TGTGCCAGCAACGTAGACAGGGCAGGCTACGAGCAGTACTTC. Its translation: CASNVDRAGYEQYF.

Only a few counts were recorded for this clone. J is TRBJ1-4 and V is TRBV7-8; D may be TRBD1 (5 bases). The CDR3 sequence is 15 residues long. V was cut by 0 bases and J by 3 bases, with 8 bases left in between. Germline CDR1 is SGHVS and CDR2 is FQNEAQ. CDR3 amino acids: CASSLAATANEKLFF. CDR3 coding DNA: TGTGCCAGCAGCTTAGCTGCGACAGCTAATGAAAAACTGTTTTTT.

The J gene is TRBJ2-5, the V gene TRBV7-8; TRBD2 aligns across 12 bases. The length of the CDR3 is 18 residues. J lost 5 bases, V lost 1 base, and 11 bases had no gene match. Germline V gene lookup returns CDR1 SGHVS and CDR2 FQNEAQ. In DNA, the CDR3 is TGTGCCAGCAGCTTAGGGCCGCGGGCTAGCGGGAGGGTGGAGACCCAGTACTTC. This codes for CASSLGPRASGRVETQYF. The full variable domain, with the rest looked up from reference TRBV7-8 and TRBJ2-5, is GAGVSQSPRYKVAKRGQDVALRCDPISGHVSLFWYQQALGQGPEFLTYFQNEAQLDKSGLPSDRFFAERPEGSVSTLKIQRTQQEDSAVYLCASSLGPRASGRVETQYFGPGTRLLVL.

V gene TRBV10-1 combines with J gene TRBJ2-3, with D maybe TRBD2 (5 bases). The CDR3 loop spans 13 amino acids. Germline V gene data show CDR1 as WNHNN and CDR2 as SYGVQD (reference sequence). V was trimmed by 10 bases and J by 2 bases, leaving 13 bases between them. The DNA of the CDR3 is TGCGCCATCAGCATGAGGGCCACAGATACGCAGTATTTT. It codes for CAISMRATDTQYF.

This chain connects TRBV18 to TRBJ1-5; D not resolved. The germline CDR1 and CDR2 sequences are KGHSH and LQKENI. Trimming took off 3 bases at V and 7 bases at J, with 7 bases between the two ends. The CDR3 covers 12 residues. The chain's CDR3 is CASSPPGQPQHF. The CDR3 DNA is TGTGCCAGCTCACCGCCAGGCCAGCCCCAGCATTTT.

The CDR3 loop is CASSFLPGANVLTF. As DNA, the CDR3 is TGTGCCAGCAGTTTCCTACCTGGGGCCAACGTCCTGACTTTC. The V call is TRBV27, the J call TRBJ2-6; D not certain. The germline V gene encodes CDR1 MNHEY and CDR2 SMNVEV (reference sequence). The CDR3 covers 14 residues. Between the trimmed V and J ends, which lost 3 bases and 2 bases, there was a span of 5 bases.

The chain has TRBV27 and TRBJ2-5, with D possibly matching TRBD1 (6 bases). This CDR3 has 13 residues. With 6 bases removed from V and 5 bases from J, the gap between germline ends came to 13 bases. CDR1 and CDR2 (germline): MNHEY, SMNVEV (reference sequence). CDR3 amino acids: CASRYRARETQYF. CDR3 bases: TGTGCCAGCAGATACAGGGCTAGGGAGACCCAGTACTTC.

For the CDR3, the DNA is TGTGCCAGCAGGTCGACAGGCGGATCCTACGAGCAGTACTTC. Protein sequence: CASRSTGGSYEQYF. The rearrangement joins TRBV28 to TRBJ2-7; tentative D call: TRBD1 (6 bases). Germline assignment: CDR1 MDHEN and CDR2 SYDVKM. The V end lost 6 bases, the J end lost 1 base, and 13 bases lay between the germline ends. This CDR3 is built from 14 residues.

Here the CDR3 reads CASSPDPTSNTGELFF. CDR3 nucleotide sequence: TGTGCCAGCTCACCAGATCCGACTTCGAACACCGGGGAGCTGTTTTTT. This sequence joins TRBV18 and TRBJ2-2, with D uncertain. CDR3 size: 16 residues. Germline CDR1 reads KGHSH; CDR2 reads LQKENI. Trimming took off 2 bases at V and 0 bases at J, with 10 bases between the two ends.

This clone was picked up a small number of times. This rearrangement joins TRBV27 to TRBJ2-7, with TRBD2 matching over 10 bases. Germline V gene lookup returns CDR1 MNHEY and CDR2 SMNVEV (reference sequence). V trimming: 6 bases; J trimming: 7 bases; junction bases outside the gene matches: 9. CDR3 length equals 14 residues. The CDR3 nucleotides read TGTGCCAGCAGGGTACTAGCGGGGCCATGGGAGCAGTACTTC. It yields the protein CASRVLAGPWEQYF.

The chain recombines TRBV19 with TRBJ2-3; no clear D. Trimming pared 0 bases from V and 4 bases from J, leaving 20 bases between. The CDR3 consists of 18 residues. Per germline, CDR1 LNHDA and CDR2 SQIVND (reference sequence). The CDR3 protein is CASSIDRPLTIDADTQYF. DNA of the CDR3: TGTGCCAGTAGTATAGATCGCCCCCTCACTATAGACGCAGATACGCAGTATTTT.

The rearrangement uses TRBV6-5 and TRBJ2-7, with TRBD1 matching over 9 bases. CDR3 length equals 12 residues. Trimming removed 7 bases from V and 5 bases from J; junction bases left unmatched: 3. Germline CDR1 reads MNHEY; CDR2 reads SVGAGI. CDR3 loop: CASKQGANEQYF. In DNA, the CDR3 is TGTGCCAGCAAACAGGGGGCGAACGAGCAGTACTTC.

V and J are TRBV7-9 and TRBJ1-1, with 10 nucleotides matching TRBD1. V was clipped by 5 bases and J by 3 bases; unmatched bases: 9. The CDR3 contains 16 residues. The V gene's germline CDR1 is SEHNR and CDR2 FQNEAQ (reference sequence). The CDR3 sequence is CASSPRDRGTYTEAFF. The CDR3 DNA follows: TGTGCCAGCAGCCCCCGGGACAGGGGCACATACACTGAAGCTTTCTTT.

Of note for this clone: This specimen includes other DNA sequences encoding the same CDR3. This rearrangement joins TRBV7-2 to TRBJ2-7, with 7 bases that match TRBD2. This CDR3 spans 14 amino acids. Trimming took 1 base from V and 0 from J; bases not matched to a gene: 0. Germline-derived CDR1 and CDR2 are SGHTA and FQGNSA. The CDR3 sequence: CASSLGGGSYEQYF. For the CDR3, the DNA is TGTGCCAGCAGCTTAGGCGGGGGCTCCTACGAGCAGTACTTC.

V is TRBV5-1 and J is TRBJ2-3; perhaps TRBD2 as D (5 bases). Germline CDR1 is SGHRS and CDR2 is YFSETQ. This CDR3 spans 15 amino acids. Deletions cut 0 bases from V and 3 bases from J, with 11 bases between. CDR3 sequence reads: CASSLGSTSTDTQYF. CDR3 bases: TGCGCCAGCAGCTTGGGCAGCACTAGTACAGATACGCAGTATTTT.

CDR3 nucleotide sequence: TGTGCCAGCAGCGGGACTTGGAGGAATCAGCCCCAGCATTTT. This sequence encodes CASSGTWRNQPQHF. The V call is TRBV2, the J call TRBJ1-5; possible D gene TRBD1, 5 bases. V lost 6 bases and J lost 4, with 13 bases in between. The CDR3 loop spans 14 amino acids. Germline CDR1 reads SNHLY; CDR2 reads FYNNEI.

The rearrangement links TRBV19 to TRBJ2-2; 8 bases are a match to TRBD2. The germline V gene has CDR1 LNHDA and CDR2 SQIVND (reference sequence). The CDR3 totals 15 residues. V lost 10 bases to trimming and J lost 0 bases; unmatched junction nucleotides: 7. CDR3 residues: CATRRGGANTGELFF. As DNA, the CDR3 is TGTGCCACCAGACGGGGGGGGGCGAACACCGGGGAGCTGTTTTTT.

The chain recombines TRBV6-6 with TRBJ1-1; D is uncertain. Per the germline V gene, CDR1 is MNHNY and CDR2 is SVGAGI (reference sequence). The CDR3 consists of 11 residues. Trimming took 6 bases from V and 4 from J, leaving 6 bases between them. The CDR3 bases are TGTGCCAGCAGACTACGCACTGAAGCTTTCTTT. It is translated as CASRLRTEAFF.

The V call is TRBV7-3, the J call TRBJ2-3, with TRBD2 identical over 9 bases. V was clipped by 1 base and J by 5 bases; unmatched bases: 4. Germline V gives CDR1 SGHTA, CDR2 FQGTGA. CDR3 size: 15 residues. CDR3 sequence reads: CASSLRPSGKDTQYF. CDR3 sequence (DNA): TGTGCCAGCAGCTTAAGGCCTAGCGGGAAAGATACGCAGTATTTT.

The V call is TRBV6-5, the J call TRBJ1-1, with D possibly being TRBD1 (6 bases). From germline, CDR1 is MNHEY and CDR2 SVGAGI. V was shortened by 10 bases and J by 4 bases, with 19 bases between the two germline ends. The CDR3 is made up of 14 amino acids. The CDR3 DNA reads TGTGCCACCGACAGCGGGGGGCGCGGCACTGAAGCTTTCTTT. This gives the protein CATDSGGRGTEAFF.

Only a few counts were recorded for this clone. The chain uses TRBV15 and TRBJ1-4; no reliable D call. Trimming cost V 3 bases and J 5 bases, with 13 bases left between them. The CDR3 extends over 15 amino acids. From germline, CDR1 is LNHNV and CDR2 YYDKDF (reference sequence). The CDR3 DNA reads as TGTGCCACCAGCAGGGAGGGTGAGAGGAATGAAAAACTGTTTTTT. Amino acid sequence: CATSREGERNEKLFF.

This clone was found a few times. This chain links TRBV7-2 with TRBJ1-3; TRBD1 is a possible D gene (5 bases). Trimming removed 6 bases from V and 0 bases from J, with 12 bases in between. This CDR3 is built from 15 residues. Germline lookup yields CDR1 SGHTA and CDR2 FQGNSA. The CDR3 DNA reads TGTGCCAGCAGTCCTAACAGGATCTCTGGAAACACCATATATTTT. Translated: CASSPNRISGNTIYF.

The chain employs TRBV6-5 and TRBJ1-1, with a possible D match to TRBD1 (5 bases). There are 13 residues in the CDR3. The V end was cut by 2 bases, the J end by 10 bases, with 14 bases between. Germline V gives CDR1 MNHEY, CDR2 SVGAGI. The CDR3 here is CASSYGASTSAFF. The CDR3 nucleotides are TGTGCCAGCAGTTACGGGGCGTCTACCTCAGCTTTCTTT.